The source of this T cell receptor beta chain is a study of T cell repertoires in cytomegalovirus infection. TCRdb reanalysed the reads using MiXCR and keeps one entry per CDR3 protein. This table holds about 130,000 distinct CDR3 sequences, more than 25% found once. Details on this clonotype: Antigen: not known.

The length of the CDR3 is 15 residues. Germline CDR1 is LGHNA and CDR2 is YSLEER. V was trimmed by 1 base and J by 3 bases, leaving 11 bases between them. J is TRBJ2-3 and V is TRBV4-3, with D perhaps matching TRBD1 (6 bases). The TCR comes from a human donor in good health (CMV status not recorded). Some clones in this sample may be carry-over from other donors' samples. The sample in question was CD8+ T cells from cultured PBMCs, obtained from culture after CMV antigen stimulation. The DNA for the CDR3 is TGCGCCAGCAGCCAAGCCCCCGACAGGACAGATACGCAGTATTTT. This gives the protein CASSQAPDRTDTQYF.